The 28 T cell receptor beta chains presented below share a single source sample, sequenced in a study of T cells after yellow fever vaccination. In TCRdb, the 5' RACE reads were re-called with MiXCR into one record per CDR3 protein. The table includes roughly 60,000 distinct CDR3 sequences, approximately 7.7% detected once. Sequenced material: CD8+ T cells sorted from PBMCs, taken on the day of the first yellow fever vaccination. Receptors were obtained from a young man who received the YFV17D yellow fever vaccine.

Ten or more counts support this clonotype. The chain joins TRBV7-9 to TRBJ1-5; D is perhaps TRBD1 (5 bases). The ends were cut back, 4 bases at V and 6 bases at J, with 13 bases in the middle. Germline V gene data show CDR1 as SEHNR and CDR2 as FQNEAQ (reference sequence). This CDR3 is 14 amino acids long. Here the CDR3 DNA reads TGTGCCAGCAGCTCGGGGGAGGGCGGTCAGCCCCAGCATTTT. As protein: CASSSGEGGQPQHF.

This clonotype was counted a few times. The CDR3 coding sequence is TGTGCCAGCAGTGAAGGTACAGATACGCAGTATTTT. Amino acids: CASSEGTDTQYF. The V and J genes are TRBV11-2 and TRBJ2-3; D not resolved. Germline V gene sequence: CDR1 SGHAT, CDR2 FQNNGV. V lost 6 bases and J lost 3, with 7 bases in between. CDR3 length: 12 residues.

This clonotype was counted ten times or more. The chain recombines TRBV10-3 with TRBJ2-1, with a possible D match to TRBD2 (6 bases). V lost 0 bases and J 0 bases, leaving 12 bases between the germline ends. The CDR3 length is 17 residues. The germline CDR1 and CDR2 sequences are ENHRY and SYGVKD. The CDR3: CAISESGDSSSYNEQFF. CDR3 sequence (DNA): TGTGCCATCAGTGAGTCGGGGGACTCGAGCTCCTACAATGAGCAGTTCTTC.

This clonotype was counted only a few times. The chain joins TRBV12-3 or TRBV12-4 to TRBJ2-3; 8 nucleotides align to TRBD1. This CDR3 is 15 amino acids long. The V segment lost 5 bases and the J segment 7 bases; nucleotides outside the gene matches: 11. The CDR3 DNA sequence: TGTGCCAGCAGTCAAATACAGGGGGGCGGCTATACGCAGTATTTT. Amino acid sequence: CASSQIQGGGYTQYF.

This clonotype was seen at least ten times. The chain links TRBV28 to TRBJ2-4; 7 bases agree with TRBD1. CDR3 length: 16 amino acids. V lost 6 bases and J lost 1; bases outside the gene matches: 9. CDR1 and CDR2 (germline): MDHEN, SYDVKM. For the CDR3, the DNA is TGTGCCAGCAGATCTCAACAGGGGTTGGCCAAAAACATTCAGTACTTC. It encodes CASRSQQGLAKNIQYF.

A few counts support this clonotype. This chain's CDR3 is CSVPRNTYNEQFF. CDR3 DNA: TGCAGCGTTCCACGGAATACCTACAATGAGCAGTTCTTC. The chain recombines TRBV29-1 with TRBJ2-1, with D hard to call. V lost 5 bases and J 2 bases, leaving 10 bases between the germline ends. CDR1 and CDR2 from the germline V gene are SQVTM and ANQGSEA. This CDR3 has 13 residues.

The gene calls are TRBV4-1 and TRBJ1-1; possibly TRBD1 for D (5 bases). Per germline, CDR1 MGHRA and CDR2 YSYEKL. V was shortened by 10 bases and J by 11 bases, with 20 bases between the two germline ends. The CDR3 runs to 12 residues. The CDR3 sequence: CAIYEGGGKAFF. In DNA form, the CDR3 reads TGCGCCATATATGAGGGCGGGGGGAAGGCTTTCTTT.

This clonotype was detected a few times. The CDR3 protein is CASSPTPGHPSPDTQYF. The CDR3 nucleotides read TGTGCCAGCAGCCCAACTCCGGGACACCCATCCCCAGATACGCAGTATTTT. The V call is TRBV9, the J call TRBJ2-3; possible D gene TRBD1, 6 bases. Deletions cut 4 bases from V and 4 bases from J, with 22 bases between. The CDR3 loop spans 17 amino acids. Germline values: CDR1 SGDLS, CDR2 YYNGEE.

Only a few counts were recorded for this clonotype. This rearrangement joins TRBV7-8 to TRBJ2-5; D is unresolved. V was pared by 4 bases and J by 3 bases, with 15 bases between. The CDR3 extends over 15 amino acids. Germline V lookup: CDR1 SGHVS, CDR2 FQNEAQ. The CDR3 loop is CASSYRARPKETQYF. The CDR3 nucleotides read TGTGCCAGCAGCTACCGTGCTAGACCAAAAGAGACCCAGTACTTC.

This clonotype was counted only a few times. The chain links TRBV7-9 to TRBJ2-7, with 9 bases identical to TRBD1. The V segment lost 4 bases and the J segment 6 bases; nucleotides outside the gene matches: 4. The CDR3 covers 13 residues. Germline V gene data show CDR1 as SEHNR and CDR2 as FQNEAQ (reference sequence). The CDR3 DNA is TGTGCCAGCAGCTCGGGACAGGGAGGCGAGCAGTACTTC. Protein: CASSSGQGGEQYF.

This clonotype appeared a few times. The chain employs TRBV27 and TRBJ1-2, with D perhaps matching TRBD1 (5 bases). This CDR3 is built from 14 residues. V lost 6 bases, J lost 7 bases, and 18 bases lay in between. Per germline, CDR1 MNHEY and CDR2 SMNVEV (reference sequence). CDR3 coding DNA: TGTGCCAGCAGCCGCGCGGGAGGGACTGGTGGCTACACCTTC. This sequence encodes CASSRAGGTGGYTF.

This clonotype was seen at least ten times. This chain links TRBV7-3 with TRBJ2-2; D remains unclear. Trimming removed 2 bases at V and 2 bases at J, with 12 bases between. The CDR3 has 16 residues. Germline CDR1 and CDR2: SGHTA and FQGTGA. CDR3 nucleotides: TGTGCCAGCAGCTTACGGTCCCGGGCTAACACCGGGGAGCTGTTTTTT. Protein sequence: CASSLRSRANTGELFF.

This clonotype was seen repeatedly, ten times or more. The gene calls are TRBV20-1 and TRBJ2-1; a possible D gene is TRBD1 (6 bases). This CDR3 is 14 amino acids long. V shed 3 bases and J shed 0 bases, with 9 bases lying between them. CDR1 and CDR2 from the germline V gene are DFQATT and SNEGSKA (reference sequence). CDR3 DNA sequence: TGCAGTGCTAGGGGGGCTCCCTCCTACAATGAGCAGTTCTTC. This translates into CSARGAPSYNEQFF.

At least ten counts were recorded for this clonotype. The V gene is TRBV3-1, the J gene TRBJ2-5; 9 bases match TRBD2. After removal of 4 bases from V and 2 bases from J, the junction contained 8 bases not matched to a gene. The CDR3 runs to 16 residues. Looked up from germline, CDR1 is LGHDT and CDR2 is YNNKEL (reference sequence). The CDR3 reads CASSPGLAGKQETQYF. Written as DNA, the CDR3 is TGTGCCAGCAGCCCGGGACTAGCCGGCAAGCAAGAGACCCAGTACTTC.

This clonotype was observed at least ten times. CDR3 amino acids: CASSDRQGLGKLFF. As DNA, the CDR3 is TGTGCCAGCAGTGATAGGCAGGGTCTTGGAAAACTGTTTTTT. The genes are TRBV2 and TRBJ1-4; a possible D gene is TRBD1 (5 bases). V lost 3 bases and J 10 bases, leaving 15 bases between the germline ends. This CDR3 region has 14 residues. Per germline, CDR1 SNHLY and CDR2 FYNNEI.

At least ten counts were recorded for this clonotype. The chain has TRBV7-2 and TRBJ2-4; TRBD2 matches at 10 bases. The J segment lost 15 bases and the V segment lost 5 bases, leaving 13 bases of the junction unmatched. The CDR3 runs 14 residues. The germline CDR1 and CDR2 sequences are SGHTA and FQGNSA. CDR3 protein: CASSQALAGAERYF. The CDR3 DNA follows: TGTGCCAGCAGCCAGGCTCTAGCGGGGGCCGAGCGGTACTTC. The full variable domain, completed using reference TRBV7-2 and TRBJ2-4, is GAGVSQSPSNKVTEKGKDVELRCDPISGHTALYWYRQSLGQGLEFLIYFQGNSAPDKSGLPSDRFSAERTGGSVSTLTIQRTQQEDSAVYLCASSQALAGAERYFGAGTRLSVL.

The CDR3 loop is CASSLDPGGPAGGYTF. In DNA form, the CDR3 reads TGCGCCAGCAGCTTGGATCCTGGCGGGCCGGCAGGGGGCTACACCTTC. The chain employs TRBV5-1 and TRBJ1-2; tentatively, D is TRBD1 (5 bases). The CDR3 consists of 16 residues. Trimming shortened V by 0 bases and J by 8 bases, and 20 bases separated the two germline ends. Looked up from germline, CDR1 is SGHRS and CDR2 is YFSETQ. The whole variable domain, filled in from reference TRBV5-1 and TRBJ1-2, reads KAGVTQTPRYLIKTRGQQVTLSCSPISGHRSVSWYQQTPGQGLQFLFEYFSETQRNKGNFPGRFSGRQFSNSRSEMNVSTLELGDSALYLCASSLDPGGPAGGYTFGSGTRLTVV.

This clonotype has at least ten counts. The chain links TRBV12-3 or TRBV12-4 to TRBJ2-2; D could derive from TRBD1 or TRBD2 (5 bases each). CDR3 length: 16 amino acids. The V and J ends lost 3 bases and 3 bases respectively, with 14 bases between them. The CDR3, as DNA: TGTGCCAGCAGTTTGGGGCCGGGGACCTACACCGGGGAGCTGTTTTTT. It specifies CASSLGPGTYTGELFF.

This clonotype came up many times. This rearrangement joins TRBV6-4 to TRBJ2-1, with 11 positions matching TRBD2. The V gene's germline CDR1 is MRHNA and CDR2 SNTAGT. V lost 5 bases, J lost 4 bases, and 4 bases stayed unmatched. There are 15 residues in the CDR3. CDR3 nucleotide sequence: TGTGCCAGCAGTCCGACTAGCGGGGAGTACAATGAGCAGTTCTTC. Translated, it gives CASSPTSGEYNEQFF.

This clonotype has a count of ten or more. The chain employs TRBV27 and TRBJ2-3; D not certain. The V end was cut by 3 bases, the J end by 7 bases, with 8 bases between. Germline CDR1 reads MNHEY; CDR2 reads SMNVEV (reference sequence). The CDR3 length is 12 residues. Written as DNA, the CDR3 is TGTGCCAGCAGTTTGGGCGGTCATACGCAGTATTTT. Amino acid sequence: CASSLGGHTQYF.

CDR3 protein: CASSLNRVGGEQYF. Here the CDR3 DNA reads TGCGCCAGCAGCTTGAACAGGGTCGGGGGGGAGCAGTACTTC. The chain carries TRBV5-1 and TRBJ2-7, with D perhaps TRBD2 (7 bases). V lost 1 base, J lost 7 bases, and 15 bases lay in between. The V gene's germline CDR1 is SGHRS and CDR2 YFSETQ. The CDR3 consists of 14 residues.

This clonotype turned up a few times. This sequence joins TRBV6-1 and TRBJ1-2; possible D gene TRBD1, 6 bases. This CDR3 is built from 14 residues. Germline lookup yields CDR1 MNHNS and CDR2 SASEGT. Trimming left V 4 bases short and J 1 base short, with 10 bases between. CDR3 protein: CASSARTVNYGYTF. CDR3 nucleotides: TGTGCCAGCAGTGCAAGGACAGTTAACTATGGCTACACCTTC.

The CDR3 DNA reads TGTGCCAGCGGCCCCGGGCTCATCTTCCACGAGCAGTACGTC. This encodes CASGPGLIFHEQYV. The chain is built from TRBV4-2 and TRBJ2-7; D uncertain. CDR3 length: 14 amino acids. Germline assignment: CDR1 LGHNA and CDR2 YNFKEQ. V was shortened by 8 bases and J by 5 bases, with 19 bases between the two germline ends.

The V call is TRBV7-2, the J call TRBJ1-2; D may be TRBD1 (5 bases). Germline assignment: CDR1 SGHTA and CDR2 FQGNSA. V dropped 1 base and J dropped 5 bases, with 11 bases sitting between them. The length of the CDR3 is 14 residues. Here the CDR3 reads CASSLGGAGYGYTF. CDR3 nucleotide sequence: TGTGCCAGCAGCTTAGGTGGGGCAGGTTATGGCTACACCTTC.

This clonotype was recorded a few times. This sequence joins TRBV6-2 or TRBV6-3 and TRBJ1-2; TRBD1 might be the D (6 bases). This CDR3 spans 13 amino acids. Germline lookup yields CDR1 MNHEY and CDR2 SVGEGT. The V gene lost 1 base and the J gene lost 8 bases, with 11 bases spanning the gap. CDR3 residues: CASSYWQGQGYTF. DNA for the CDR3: TGTGCCAGCAGTTACTGGCAGGGGCAAGGCTACACCTTC.

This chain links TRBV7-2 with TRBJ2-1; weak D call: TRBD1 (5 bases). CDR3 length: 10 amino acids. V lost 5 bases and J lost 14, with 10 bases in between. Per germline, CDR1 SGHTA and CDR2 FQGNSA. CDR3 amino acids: CASSPPREFF. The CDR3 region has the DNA TGTGCCAGCAGCCCCCCCAGGGAGTTCTTC. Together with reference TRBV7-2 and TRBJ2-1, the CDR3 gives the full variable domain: GAGVSQSPSNKVTEKGKDVELRCDPISGHTALYWYRQSLGQGLEFLIYFQGNSAPDKSGLPSDRFSAERTGGSVSTLTIQRTQQEDSAVYLCASSPPREFFGPGTRLTVL.

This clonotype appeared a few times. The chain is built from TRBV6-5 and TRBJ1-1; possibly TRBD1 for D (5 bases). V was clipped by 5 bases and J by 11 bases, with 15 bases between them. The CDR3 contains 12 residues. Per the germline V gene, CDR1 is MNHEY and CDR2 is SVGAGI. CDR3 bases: TGTGCCAGCAGTAGACCTGGGGACCAGGCTTTCTTT. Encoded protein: CASSRPGDQAFF.

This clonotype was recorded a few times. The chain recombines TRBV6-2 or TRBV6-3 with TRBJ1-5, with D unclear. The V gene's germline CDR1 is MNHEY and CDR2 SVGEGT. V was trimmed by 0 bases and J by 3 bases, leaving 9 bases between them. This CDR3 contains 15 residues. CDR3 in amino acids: CASSYSGSHNQPQHF. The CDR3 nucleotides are TGTGCCAGCAGTTACTCGGGCAGCCACAATCAGCCCCAGCATTTT.